This T cell receptor beta chain originates from a study of T-cell memory formation after mild COVID-19. Whole-study context: Clusters of TCRs were largely donor specific. Points from the study as a whole: Clones that contracted from day 15 to 85 had balanced CD4/CD8; later expanders were CD4+ biased. Among contracting clones, CD4+ were mainly CM/EM and CD8+ enriched in EMRA.

Barcoded TCR alpha and TCR beta cDNA libraries with UMIs came from 5'RACE using constant-segment primers. Using its own MiXCR run on the 5' RACE reads, TCRdb lists one record per CDR3 protein. The data show 200,000 to 300,000 distinct CDR3 sequences, 16% seen once. About this clonotype: Its target is unknown.

The junction had 13 bases not matched to a gene; V was cut back by 0 bases and J by 1 base. Germline loops: CDR1 LGHNA, CDR2 YSLEER. The CDR3 consists of 20 residues. The sample was PBMCs or a T cell subset sorted from them (not recorded which). The TCR sequence derives from a young man who had mild COVID-19 (a few samples of this study predate the infection). Cell type and time point are not known. V and J are TRBV4-3 and TRBJ2-5, with 11 bases that match TRBD2. CDR3 DNA: TGCGCCAGCAGCCAAGAGATCTCTAGCGGGGGGCCCCATAGCCAAGAGACCCAGTACTTC. Amino acid sequence: CASSQEISSGGPHSQETQYF.